This T cell receptor (beta chain) derives from a study of immune evolution from preneoplasia to lung adenocarcinoma. Of note for this clone: Its antigen is unidentified.

Sequencing used immunoSEQ multiplex PCR; TCRdb keeps in-frame clones, though not all of them. This sample has about 14,000 clones, with roughly 85% found just once. Study-wide findings and caveats: Later-stage lesions appeared to have more T cells, more diversity, less clonality.

Sample: FFPE lung adenocarcinoma in situ tissue. The sequence derives from a donor aged 70 or older with lung adenocarcinoma.

CDR3: CASSLEATLGNEQFF. For the CDR3, the DNA is TGTGCCAGCAGCTTAGAGGCTACCCTTGGCAATGAGCAGTTCTTC. The J gene is TRBJ2-1, the V gene TRBV7-8; D remains ambiguous. The V end lost 1 base, the J end lost 6 bases, and 13 bases lay between the germline ends. The CDR3 has 15 amino acids. Germline loops: CDR1 SGHVS, CDR2 FQNEAQ.